This T cell receptor beta chain came from a study of shared clonotypes between healthy human individuals. The protocol was immunoSEQ multiplex PCR, while the TCRdb copy is restricted to in-frame clones and leaves out a portion. The sample has hundreds of thousands of clones, roughly four fifths seen once. The CDR3 has 15 residues. V dropped 6 bases and J dropped 5; count of bases not matched to a gene: 9. Germline V CDR1 and CDR2: KGHSH, LQKENI. This TCR was sampled from a woman between 40 and 55 years old in good health. Some clones in this sample may be carry-over from other donors' samples. The sample was PBMCs. J is TRBJ2-2 and V is TRBV18; 7 bases agree with TRBD1. CDR3: CASSGSGQETGELFF. CDR3 in DNA: TGTGCCAGCTCCGGAAGCGGACAGGAGACCGGGGAGCTGTTTTTT.